The entry below gives a single T cell receptor beta chain sequence along with its context. V dropped 3 bases and J dropped 2 bases, with 7 bases sitting between them. The CDR3 runs 12 residues. Per the germline V gene, CDR1 is SQVTM and CDR2 is ANQGSEA. One entry per CDR3 protein results from TCRdb running MiXCR on the 5' RACE reads. The sample yields 9,500 to 15,000 distinct CDR3 sequences, roughly half seen once. The sorted Tregs were CD4+CD25+CD127-/low cells. The receptor's source is a female donor with breast cancer. The chain has TRBV29-1 and TRBJ2-5; D remains unclear. What was sequenced was tumor-infiltrating Tregs sorted from the breast tumor. CDR3: CSVDVKQETQYF. CDR3 bases: TGCAGCGTTGACGTAAAACAAGAGACCCAGTACTTC.